Listed here are 11 T cell receptor beta chains from one sample, sequenced in a study of OX40 agonist ivuxolimab in advanced cancers. Assay used: immunoSEQ multiplex PCR; TCRdb lists only in-frame clones, some missing. The sample records around 74,000 clones, less than 90% being singletons. Source: CD4+ or CD8+ T cells sorted from blood, taken in a trial of the OX40 agonist ivuxolimab. Receptor source: an adult with an advanced solid tumor such as melanoma, head and neck, liver or kidney cancer.

This clone showed up just once. The J gene is TRBJ2-7, the V gene TRBV28; 11 nucleotides agree with TRBD1. Unmatched junction bases numbered 11, after V lost 5 bases and J lost 5 bases. There are 16 residues in the CDR3. Germline assignment: CDR1 MDHEN and CDR2 SYDVKM. The CDR3 sequence: CASSPTGTGGSDEQYF. CDR3 nucleotides: TGTGCCAGCAGTCCTACCGGGACAGGGGGTTCCGACGAGCAGTACTTC.

The chain recombines TRBV7-8 with TRBJ2-7, with TRBD1 identical over 12 bases. Unmatched junction bases numbered 10, after V lost 6 bases and J lost 4 bases. The V gene's germline CDR1 is SGHVS and CDR2 FQNEAQ. The CDR3 is made up of 16 amino acids. In nucleotides, the CDR3 is TGTGCCAGCAGAGATGAATCGGGACAGGGGGCTTACGAGCAGTACTTC. Protein sequence: CASRDESGQGAYEQYF.

This chain joins TRBV6-7 and TRBJ2-3; 8 bases line up with TRBD2. TRBV6-7 is filed as an ORF, its function uncertain. This CDR3 comprises 16 residues. Trimming at V came to 2 bases and at J to 3 bases, leaving 7 bases not matched to a gene. In nucleotides, the CDR3 is TGTGCCAGCAGTTACCGGGAGGGGGGGGCAACAGATACGCAGTATTTT. Residues: CASSYREGGATDTQYF.

The chain combines TRBV27 with TRBJ1-5; TRBD1 is a possible D gene (5 bases). From germline, CDR1 is MNHEY and CDR2 SMNVEV (reference sequence). The CDR3 is made up of 16 amino acids. Deletions cut 5 bases from V and 3 bases from J, with 17 bases between. CDR3 sequence reads: CASSPRGGRDNQPQHF. CDR3 DNA sequence: TGTGCCAGCAGTCCCCGGGGGGGGAGGGACAATCAGCCCCAGCATTTT.

CDR3 protein: CASRGPYEQYF. CDR3 DNA: TGTGCCAGCCGGGGCCCCTACGAGCAGTACTTC. This sequence joins TRBV27 and TRBJ2-7; D is perhaps TRBD1 or TRBD2 (5 bases each). Trimming pared 8 bases from V and 2 bases from J, leaving 7 bases between. The CDR3 length is 11 residues. Germline CDR1 is MNHEY and CDR2 is SMNVEV (reference sequence).

The J gene is TRBJ2-7, the V gene TRBV7-9, with D perhaps TRBD1 or TRBD2 (5 bases each). CDR1 is SEHNR and CDR2 is FQNEAQ in the germline V gene (reference sequence). CDR3 length: 12 amino acids. V was pared by 5 bases and J by 9 bases, with 14 bases between. This CDR3 is CASSPEGHGQYF. For the CDR3, the DNA is TGTGCCAGCAGCCCCGAGGGGCACGGGCAGTACTTC.

CDR3 sequence (DNA): TGTGCCACCAGCAGGGACAGAGGGACACCCCTCCACTTT. This encodes CATSRDRGTPLHF. The chain links TRBV15 to TRBJ1-6; possible D gene TRBD1, 6 bases. Germline lookup yields CDR1 LNHNV and CDR2 YYDKDF (reference sequence). The V and J ends lost 3 bases and 11 bases respectively, with 11 bases between them. CDR3 length: 13 residues.

The genes are TRBV6-1 and TRBJ1-5; D gene uncertain. Germline V lookup: CDR1 MNHNS, CDR2 SASEGT. Trimming pared 0 bases from V and 0 bases from J, leaving 9 bases between. This CDR3 contains 16 residues. The CDR3 DNA sequence: TGTGCCAGCAGTGAAGCGGGCCCCTATAGCAATCAGCCCCAGCATTTT. It specifies CASSEAGPYSNQPQHF.

The genes are TRBV5-4 and TRBJ1-1; possible D gene TRBD1, 6 bases. CDR1 and CDR2 from the germline V gene are SGHNT and YYREEE (reference sequence). V lost 3 bases, J lost 1 base, and 13 bases lay in between. The CDR3 is made up of 15 amino acids. The chain's CDR3 is CASSSPTGTNTEAFF. CDR3 in DNA: TGTGCCAGCAGCTCCCCAACAGGGACGAACACTGAAGCTTTCTTT.

The chain employs TRBV4-2 and TRBJ1-3; D is uncertain. Germline V gene data show CDR1 as LGHNA and CDR2 as YNFKEQ. Trimming left V 1 base short and J 4 bases short, with 5 bases between. CDR3 length: 13 residues. Written as DNA, the CDR3 is TGTGCCAGCAGCCAAGTTAGGGGAAACACCATATATTTT. Translating gives CASSQVRGNTIYF.

The chain combines TRBV27 with TRBJ1-2; D is unclear. Germline-derived CDR1 and CDR2 are MNHEY and SMNVEV (reference sequence). The CDR3 extends over 15 amino acids. Trimming pared 3 bases from V and 7 bases from J, leaving 18 bases between. The CDR3 region is CASSFVVEGKVGYTF. The CDR3 DNA reads TGTGCCAGCAGTTTCGTAGTCGAAGGGAAGGTTGGCTACACCTTC.